This entry features one TCR beta chain sequence. These data originate in a study of control samples from healthy donors and cancer patients. TCRdb's copy holds only in-frame clones and misses some; the assay was immunoSEQ multiplex PCR. The sample shows approximately 190,000 clones, roughly nine tenths of them seen only once. The V segment lost 4 bases and the J segment 4 bases; nucleotides outside the gene matches: 5. Germline V lookup: CDR1 SGHRS, CDR2 YFSETQ. The CDR3 is 15 residues long. This receptor was taken from a man aged 30 to 45 in good health. Sequenced input: blood. V is TRBV5-1 and J is TRBJ2-1; 10 bases are shared with TRBD2. For the CDR3, the DNA is TGCGCCAGCAGCCCGGATAGCGGGAGGTACAATGAGCAGTTCTTC. Protein product: CASSPDSGRYNEQFF.